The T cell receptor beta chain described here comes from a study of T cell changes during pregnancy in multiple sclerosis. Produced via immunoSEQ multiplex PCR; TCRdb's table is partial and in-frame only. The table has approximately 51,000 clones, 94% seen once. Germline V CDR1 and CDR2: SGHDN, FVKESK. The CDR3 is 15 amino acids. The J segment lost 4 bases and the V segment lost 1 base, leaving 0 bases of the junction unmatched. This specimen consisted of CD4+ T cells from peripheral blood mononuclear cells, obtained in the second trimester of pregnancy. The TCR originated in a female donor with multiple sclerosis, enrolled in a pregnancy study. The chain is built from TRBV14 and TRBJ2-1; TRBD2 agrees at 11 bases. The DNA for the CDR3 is TGTGCCAGCAGCCAAGGACTAGCGGGATACAATGAGCAGTTCTTC. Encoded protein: CASSQGLAGYNEQFF.